The sequence of this T cell receptor (beta chain) was determined in a study of T-cell reconstitution after alpha-beta-depleted transplantation in children. General study findings and limits: Newly produced T cells mostly accounted for T-cell counts and diversity one year post-transplant.

Preparing the TCRbeta library involved the use of unique molecular identifiers. One entry per CDR3 protein, called by TCRdb with MiXCR from the PCR reads. The sample contains more than 200,000 distinct CDR3 sequences, about 25% of which appear only once. This clonotype was seen repeatedly, ten times or more. No antigen is known for it. A read error may be the cause here, since a much bigger clone is one base away. Between the trimmed V and J ends, which lost 3 bases and 6 bases, there was a span of 9 bases. This CDR3 is built from 12 residues. This receptor was taken from a girl aged 2 to 9 with Fanconi anemia, due to receive a stem cell transplant. The starting material was PBMCs, obtained before TCRalphabeta/CD19-depleted stem cell transplant. The gene calls are TRBV12-3 or TRBV12-4 and TRBJ2-7, with D perhaps TRBD2 (6 bases). The CDR3 nucleotides read TGTGCCAGCAGTTTCGGGGGATCCGAGCAGTACTTC. This sequence encodes CASSFGGSEQYF.